This T cell receptor (beta chain) is drawn from a study of early T cells in non-severe SARS-CoV-2 infection. The study, taken as a whole, reports: Database matching using VDJdb favored anti-spike CD8 responses, with private and CD4 specificities left missing.

Individual cDNA molecules each received unique molecular identifiers attached to them. MiXCR was run by TCRdb on the 5' RACE reads, yielding one entry per CDR3 protein. Here the sample spans about 56,000 distinct CDR3 sequences, more than 9% being singletons. This clonotype was observed at least ten times. The antigen remains undetermined. The CDR3 covers 16 residues. The germline V gene has CDR1 MNHEY and CDR2 SVGAGI. V gave up 7 bases and J gave up 4 bases, with 19 bases separating them. What was sequenced was whole blood. This sequence originates from an adult who was a healthcare worker with PCR-confirmed SARS-CoV-2 infection or an uninfected control (not recorded which). The chain couples TRBV6-5 to TRBJ2-2, with a possible D match to TRBD2 (7 bases). DNA for the CDR3: TGTGCCAGCACCCCGTGGGGGGGCGTAAGCACCGGGGAGCTGTTTTTT. It codes for CASTPWGGVSTGELFF.